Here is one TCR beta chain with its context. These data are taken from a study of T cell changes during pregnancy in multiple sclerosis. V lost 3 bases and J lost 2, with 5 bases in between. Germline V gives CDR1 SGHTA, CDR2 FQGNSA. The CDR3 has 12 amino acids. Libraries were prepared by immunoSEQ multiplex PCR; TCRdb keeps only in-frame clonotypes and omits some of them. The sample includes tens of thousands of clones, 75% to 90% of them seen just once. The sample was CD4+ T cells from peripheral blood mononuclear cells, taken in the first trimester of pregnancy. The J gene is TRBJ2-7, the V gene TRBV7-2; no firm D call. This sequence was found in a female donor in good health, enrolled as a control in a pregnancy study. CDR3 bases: TGTGCCAGCAGCTTCTTTGCCTACGAGCAGTACTTC. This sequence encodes CASSFFAYEQYF.